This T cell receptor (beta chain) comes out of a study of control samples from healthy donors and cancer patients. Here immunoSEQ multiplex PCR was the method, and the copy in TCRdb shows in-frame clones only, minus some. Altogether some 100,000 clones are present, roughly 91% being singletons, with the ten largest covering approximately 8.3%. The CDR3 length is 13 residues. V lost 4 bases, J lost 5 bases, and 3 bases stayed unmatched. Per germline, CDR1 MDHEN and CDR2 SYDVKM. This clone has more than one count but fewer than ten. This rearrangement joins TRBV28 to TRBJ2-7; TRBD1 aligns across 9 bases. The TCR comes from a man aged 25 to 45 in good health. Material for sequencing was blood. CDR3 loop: CASSSGTGHEQYF. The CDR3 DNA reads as TGTGCCAGCAGTTCCGGGACAGGGCACGAGCAGTACTTC.